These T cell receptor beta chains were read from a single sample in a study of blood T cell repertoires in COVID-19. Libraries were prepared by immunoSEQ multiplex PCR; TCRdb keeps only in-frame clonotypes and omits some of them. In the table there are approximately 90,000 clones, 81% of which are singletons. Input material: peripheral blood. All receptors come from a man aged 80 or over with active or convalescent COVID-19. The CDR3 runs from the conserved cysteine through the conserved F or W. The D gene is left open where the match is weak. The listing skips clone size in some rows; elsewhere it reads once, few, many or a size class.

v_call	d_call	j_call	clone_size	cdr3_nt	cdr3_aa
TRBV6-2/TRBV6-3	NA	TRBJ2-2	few	TGTGCCAGCAGTTACTCAGGGACTGGGGTGTTCTTCACCGGGGAGCTGTTTTTT	CASSYSGTGVFFTGELFF
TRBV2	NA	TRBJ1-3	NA	TGTGCCAGCAGTGCGCAGGGCCCCTCCGGAAACACCATATATTTT	CASSAQGPSGNTIYF
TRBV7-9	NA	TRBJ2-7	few	TGTGCCAGCAGCCCCGTTTGGGACACCTTTCGAGGGGAGCAGTACTTC	CASSPVWDTFRGEQYF
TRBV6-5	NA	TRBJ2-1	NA	TGTGCCAGCAGTCTGAACCCCCAGGCGAGCAAGGAGTTCTTC	CASSLNPQASKEFF
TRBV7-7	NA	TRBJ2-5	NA	TGTGCTAGCAGCTTAAGCGTTGAGGAGACCCAGTACTTC	CASSLSVEETQYF
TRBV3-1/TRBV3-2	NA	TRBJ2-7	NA	TGTGCCAGCAGCCAAAACAGGGTAGGGTGGCAGTACTTC	CASSQNRVGWQYF
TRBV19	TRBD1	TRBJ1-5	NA	TGTGCCAGTAAAAGACAGGGCTATAGCAATCAGCCCCAGCATTTT	CASKRQGYSNQPQHF
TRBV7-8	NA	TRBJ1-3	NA	TGTGCCAGCAGCTTGGGGGCAGGGGACTCTGGAAACACCATATATTTT	CASSLGAGDSGNTIYF
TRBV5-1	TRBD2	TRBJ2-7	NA	TGCGCCAGCACCGTGGGACTAGCGGGGAACGAGCAGTACTTC	CASTVGLAGNEQYF
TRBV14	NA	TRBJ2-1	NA	TGTGCCAGCAGCCATCTCACTACAGGGCCCTACAATGAGCAGTTCTTC	CASSHLTTGPYNEQFF
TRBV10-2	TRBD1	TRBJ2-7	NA	TGCGCCAGCAGTGATTCTTATCGGACAGGTTCCTACGAGCAGTACTTC	CASSDSYRTGSYEQYF
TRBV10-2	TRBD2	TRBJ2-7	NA	TGCGCCAGCAGTGAGGGGACTAGCGGGGTTAGCTCCTACGAGCAGTACTTC	CASSEGTSGVSSYEQYF
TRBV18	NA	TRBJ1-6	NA	TGTGCCAGCTCACTTAAAGCGGACTACTATAATTCACCCCTCCACTTT	CASSLKADYYNSPLHF
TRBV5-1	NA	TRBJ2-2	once	TGCGCCAGCAGCTTGGTCCGGGGTACGAACACCGGGGAGCTGTTTTTT	CASSLVRGTNTGELFF
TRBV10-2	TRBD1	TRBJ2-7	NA	TGCGCCAGCACCGACAGGGTTGAGCAGTACTTC	CASTDRVEQYF
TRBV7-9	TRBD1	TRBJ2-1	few	TGTGCCAGCAGCCCCCAGACAGGGTCCTCTTACAATGAGCAGTTCTTC	CASSPQTGSSYNEQFF
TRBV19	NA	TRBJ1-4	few	TGTGCCAGTAGTATTCTCCCGAGAGCCCAAAATGAAAAACTGTTTTTT	CASSILPRAQNEKLFF
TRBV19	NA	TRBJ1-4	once	TGTGCCAGTAGTACCCCCGGGGGTGGCGGTGAAAAACTGTTTTTT	CASSTPGGGGEKLFF
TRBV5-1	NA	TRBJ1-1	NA	TGCGCCAGCAGCCTAGCCTGGGGCACTGAAGCTTTCTTT	CASSLAWGTEAFF
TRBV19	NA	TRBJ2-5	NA	TGTGCCAGTAGTTTTCAGCGAAAAGAGACCCAGTACTTC	CASSFQRKETQYF
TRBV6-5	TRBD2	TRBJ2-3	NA	TGTGCCAGCACCAGAACCCTGACTAGCCTGGATACGCAGTATTTT	CASTRTLTSLDTQYF
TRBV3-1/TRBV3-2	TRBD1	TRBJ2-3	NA	TGTGCCAGCAGCCAAGTGACAGGGGAGACAGATACGCAGTATTTT	CASSQVTGETDTQYF
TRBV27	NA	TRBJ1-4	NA	TGTGCCAGCAGTTTTGGGACAAACACTAGAAAACTGTTTTTT	CASSFGTNTRKLFF
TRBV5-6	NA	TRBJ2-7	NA	TGTGCCAGCAGCGATTCAGGGGACGAGCAGTACTTC	CASSDSGDEQYF
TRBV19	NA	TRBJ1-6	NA	TGTGCCAGTAGTACCCGCCCGGCGGATTCACCCCTCCACTTT	CASSTRPADSPLHF
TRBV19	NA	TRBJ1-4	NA	TGTGCCAGTAGTATGGAAGGGGCAACTAATGAAAAACTGTTTTTT	CASSMEGATNEKLFF
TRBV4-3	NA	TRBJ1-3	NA	TGCGCCAGCAGTCATGACTCTTCAAGAAACACCATATATTTT	CASSHDSSRNTIYF
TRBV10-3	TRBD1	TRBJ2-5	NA	TGTGCCATCAGGTTGACAGGGTCGCAAGAGACCCAGTACTTC	CAIRLTGSQETQYF
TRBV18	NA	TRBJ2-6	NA	TGTGCCAGCTCACACCCGACAGTCTCTGGGGCCAACGTCCTGACTTTC	CASSHPTVSGANVLTF
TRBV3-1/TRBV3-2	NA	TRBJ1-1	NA	TGTGCCAGCTCGCAGTCGTACACTGAAGCTTTCTTT	CASSQSYTEAFF
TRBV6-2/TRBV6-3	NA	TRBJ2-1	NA	TGTGCCAGCAGTTTCCGGGTAGGTAGGAATGAGCAGTTCTTC	CASSFRVGRNEQFF
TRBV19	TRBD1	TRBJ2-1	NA	TGTGCCAGTAGTATCCGGGACAGCAATGAGCAGTTCTTC	CASSIRDSNEQFF
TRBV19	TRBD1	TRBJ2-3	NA	TGTGCCAGTACCACTCCCGGACAGGGGGCCACAGATACGCAGTATTTT	CASTTPGQGATDTQYF
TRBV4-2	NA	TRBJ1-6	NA	TGTGCCAGCAGCCAAGACCCGGGGGTGAGGACGAGAGGTTCACCCCTCCACTTT	CASSQDPGVRTRGSPLHF
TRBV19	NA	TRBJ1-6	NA	TGTGCCAGTAGTAGCGGGACTCCCAATTCACCCCTCCACTTT	CASSSGTPNSPLHF
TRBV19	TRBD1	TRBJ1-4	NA	TGTGCCAGTAGTATCGGGGGACAGGGAACCGAAAAACTGTTTTTT	CASSIGGQGTEKLFF
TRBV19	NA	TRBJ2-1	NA	TGTGCCAGTAGTCCTAGCCAGGGGATAACGGGTGAGCAGTTCTTC	CASSPSQGITGEQFF
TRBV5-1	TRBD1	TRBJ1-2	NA	TGCGCCAGCAGCCAAGGGGGCTTCTATGGCTACACCTTC	CASSQGGFYGYTF
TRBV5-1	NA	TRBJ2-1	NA	TGCGCCAGCAGCCTAAGGACAGACAATGAGCAGTTCTTC	CASSLRTDNEQFF
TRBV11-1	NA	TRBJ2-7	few	TGTGCCAGCAGCTTATTCGGGGGGCCCTACGAGCAGTACTTC	CASSLFGGPYEQYF
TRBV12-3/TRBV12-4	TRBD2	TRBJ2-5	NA	TGTGCCAGCAGCCTAGCGGGGGTGGAGACCCAGTACTTC	CASSLAGVETQYF
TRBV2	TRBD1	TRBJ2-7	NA	TGTGCCAGCAGTGAGTACAGGGGGCTTGAGCAGTACTTC	CASSEYRGLEQYF
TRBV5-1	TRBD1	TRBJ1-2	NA	TGCGCCAGCAGCTCAGCGACAGGGGACTATGGCTACACCTTC	CASSSATGDYGYTF
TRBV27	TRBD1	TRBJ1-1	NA	TGTGCCAGCAGTTTATCCCAGACAGGGGAGGCTTTCTTT	CASSLSQTGEAFF
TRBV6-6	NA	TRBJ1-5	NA	TGTGCCAGCAGTTACGAGGGTTGGCAGCCCCAGCATTTT	CASSYEGWQPQHF
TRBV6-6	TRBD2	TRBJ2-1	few	TGTGCCAGCAGTCACCCCCAGCTCCGGGCGGGTAGCGGGGGTGGGCAGTTCTTC	CASSHPQLRAGSGGGQFF
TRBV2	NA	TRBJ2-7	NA	TGTGCCAGCAGTCAAACCTACGAGCAGTACTTC	CASSQTYEQYF
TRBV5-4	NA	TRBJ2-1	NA	TGTGCCAGCAGCTTCCCGAAGAGCTCCTACAATGAGCAGTTCTTC	CASSFPKSSYNEQFF
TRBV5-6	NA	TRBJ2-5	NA	TGTGCCAGCAGCAATCCGGGACTTGCGTTGGGAGAGACCCAGTACTTC	CASSNPGLALGETQYF
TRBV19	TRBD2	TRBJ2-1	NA	TGTGCCAGTAGTATAACACCTAGCGGGGGGTGGGATGAGCAGTTCTTC	CASSITPSGGWDEQFF
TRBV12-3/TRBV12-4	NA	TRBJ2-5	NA	TGTGCCAGCGGAACAGGGTGGGAGACCCAGTACTTC	CASGTGWETQYF
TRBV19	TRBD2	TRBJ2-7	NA	TGTGCCAGTAGTATAGGCGGGGGGCTGAGCTCCTACGAGCAGTACTTC	CASSIGGGLSSYEQYF
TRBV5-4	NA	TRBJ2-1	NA	TGTGCCAGCAGCTTGGTTTATAGCTCCTACAATGAGCAGTTCTTC	CASSLVYSSYNEQFF
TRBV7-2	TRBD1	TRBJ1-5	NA	TGTGCCAGCAGCTCGTTACCCCCCGGGACAGGGGTAAATCAGCCCCAGCATTTT	CASSSLPPGTGVNQPQHF
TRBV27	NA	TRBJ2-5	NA	TGTGCCAGCAGTTTAATGGAGGGATATCAAGAGACCCAGTACTTC	CASSLMEGYQETQYF
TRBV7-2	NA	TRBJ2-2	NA	TGTGCCAGCAGCTTCCAGCGGGCCGGGGAGCTGTTTTTT	CASSFQRAGELFF
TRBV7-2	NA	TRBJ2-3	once	TGTGCCAGCAGCTTAGATCCCCCGGGACTTAACACAGATACGCAGTATTTT	CASSLDPPGLNTDTQYF
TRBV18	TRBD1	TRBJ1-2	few	TGTGCCAGCTCACCAGGGACAGCAAACTATGGCTACACCTTC	CASSPGTANYGYTF
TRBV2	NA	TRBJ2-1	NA	TGTGCCAGCAGTGAAGTGCGGGGGCCGGGTAATGAGCAGTTCTTC	CASSEVRGPGNEQFF